This passage covers 13 T cell receptor beta chains from one sample sequenced in a study of T cells in women clearing cervical HPV infection. Using immunoSEQ multiplex PCR, the repertoire was profiled, and TCRdb retains in-frame clones only, with some absent. This sample contains 15,000 to 20,000 clones. Sequenced sample: blood buffy coat. The receptors originated from a woman aged 18 to 75 with a cervical HPV16 infection that either progressed to CIN3+ or cleared (not recorded which).

Regarding this clone: Coverage ceases 3 residues before the CDR3 finishes, and the germline J gene fills in the end. V is TRBV18 and J is TRBJ1-2; D may be TRBD1 (6 bases). From germline, CDR1 is KGHSH and CDR2 LQKENI. CDR3 length: 15 residues. The CDR3 bases that were read are TGTGCCAGCTCCGGGACTAGCGGGGGGGCAAATGAC. Its translation: CASSGTSGGAND. The CDR3, in full, reads CASSGTSGGANDYTF.

Of note for this clone: Read sequence stops 3 residues before the CDR3 end, and the germline J gene provides the missing end. J is TRBJ2-1 and V is TRBV30, with D possibly TRBD2 on 6 matching bases. Between the trimmed V and J ends, which lost 5 bases and 5 bases, there was a span of 13 bases. CDR1 and CDR2 (germline): GTSNPN, SVGIG (reference sequence). This CDR3 is 13 amino acids long. CDR3 sequence: CAWEGRGHNEQFF. CDR3 DNA, as far as it was read: TGTGCCTGGGAGGGGCGGGGACACAATGAG.

Turning to this clone: The CDR3 end lies 3 residues beyond the end of the read and is filled in from the germline J gene. The chain uses TRBV9 and TRBJ2-3; D is unresolved. There are 16 residues in the CDR3. V lost 1 base and J 1 base, leaving 13 bases between the germline ends. Germline V lookup: CDR1 SGDLS, CDR2 YYNGEE. The CDR3: CASSVTVNQRTDTQYF. CDR3 bases read: TGTGCCAGCAGCGTAACGGTCAATCAACGCACAGATACG.

Remarks on this clone: Read coverage stops 3 residues before the CDR3 terminus; the germline J gene supplies the remainder. The chain recombines TRBV10-3 with TRBJ1-5; 8 bases align to TRBD1. This CDR3 contains 15 residues. Germline CDR1 and CDR2: ENHRY and SYGVKD. The V gene end was trimmed by 3 bases and the J gene end by 0 bases; junction bases not matched to a gene: 1. The CDR3 is CAISDGTGSNQPQHF. The sequenced CDR3 bases are TGTGCCATCAGTGACGGGACAGGTAGCAATCAGCCC.

As regards this clone: The CDR3 is cut off 3 residues early in the read; its end comes from the germline J gene. V gene TRBV20-1 combines with J gene TRBJ2-1; 9 bases map to TRBD2. Trimming at V came to 2 bases and at J to 4 bases, leaving 6 bases not matched to a gene. The CDR3 spans 15 residues. Germline CDR1 DFQATT, CDR2 SNEGSKA (reference sequence). The covered CDR3 bases are TGCAGTGCTAGACTAGCGGGGCTGAAGTACAATGAG. Translated, it gives CSARLAGLKYNE. The full CDR3 protein is CSARLAGLKYNEQFF.

Concerning this clone: With the read ending 3 residues before the CDR3 end, the germline J gene is used to fill in that end. V gene TRBV30 combines with J gene TRBJ2-3, with TRBD2 identical over 7 bases. Germline trimming cut 2 bases from V and 5 bases from J; bases unmatched to any gene: 7. Germline CDR1 GTSNPN, CDR2 SVGIG (reference sequence). The CDR3 consists of 14 residues. CDR3 bases read: TGTGCCTGGAGTACGGGGGGAGGGAGAGATACG. Its translation is CAWSTGGGRDT. The entire CDR3 reads CAWSTGGGRDTQYF.

The CDR3 is CASSVTGNGGYTF. The CDR3 DNA, read in part, is TGTGCCAGCAGTGTGACAGGGAACGGCGGC. The chain links TRBV2 to TRBJ1-2, with 7 nucleotides matching TRBD1. The CDR3 extends 3 residues past the end of the read, so its final part is completed from the germline J gene. Germline CDR1 is SNHLY and CDR2 is FYNNEI. CDR3 length: 13 amino acids.

About this clone: The sequenced fragment ends 3 residues before the CDR3 boundary, so the rest is inferred from the germline J gene. This rearrangement joins TRBV5-1 to TRBJ1-5; 7 nucleotides match TRBD1. Trimming took 4 bases from V and 0 from J; bases not matched to a gene: 19. The length of the CDR3 is 20 residues. Germline-derived CDR1 and CDR2 are SGHRS and YFSETQ. CDR3 loop: CASSPPAGQRRKNSNQPQHF. Partial CDR3 DNA: TGCGCCAGCAGCCCTCCCGCGGGACAGAGAAGAAAGAATAGCAATCAGCCC.

As for this clone: The read gets to within 3 residues of the CDR3 end, and the germline J gene fills in the rest. The chain uses TRBV20-1 and TRBJ2-7, with 8 bases fitting TRBD1. The CDR3 has 14 residues. The trim removed 3 bases at V and 0 bases at J, leaving 4 bases unmatched. Germline V gene data show CDR1 as DFQATT and CDR2 as SNEGSKA (reference sequence). CDR3 DNA (partial): TGCAGTGCTAGGCCCACAGGGGGCTCCTACGAG. Translation: CSARPTGGSYE. The entire CDR3 protein is CSARPTGGSYEQYF.

To note about this clone: The read ends 3 residues shy of where the CDR3 ends; the end is completed using the germline J gene. The chain has TRBV30 and TRBJ2-3, with D possibly TRBD2 on 5 matching bases. Germline CDR1 and CDR2: GTSNPN and SVGIG (reference sequence). The CDR3 has 22 amino acids. The ends were cut back, 4 bases at V and 0 bases at J, with 35 bases in the middle. CDR3 in amino acids: CAWKPSFSLRRLPSLSTDTQYF. The part of the CDR3 DNA that was read is TGTGCCTGGAAGCCCAGCTTTAGTCTGAGGCGACTACCTTCTCTTAGCACAGATACG.

As concerns this clone: The read falls 3 residues short of the CDR3 end, and the missing part is taken from the germline J gene. The rearrangement links TRBV18 to TRBJ1-2; 7 bases fit TRBD1. Germline CDR1 is KGHSH and CDR2 is LQKENI. This CDR3 contains 15 residues. The sequenced part of the CDR3 DNA is TGTGCCAGCTCGTCAGGGGGTAGCTCCTACAATGAC. This gives the protein CASSSGGSSYND. Given in full, the CDR3 is CASSSGGSSYNDYTF.

Concerning this clone itself: The read finishes 3 residues shy of the CDR3 end, and the germline J gene is used to complete it. The V call is TRBV18, the J call TRBJ1-1; D call uncertain. From germline, CDR1 is KGHSH and CDR2 LQKENI. This CDR3 comprises 14 residues. The CDR3 region is CASSPPNSQETAFF. CDR3 DNA (partial): TGTGCCAGCTCACCACCGAACAGTCAAGAGACA.

The covered CDR3 bases are TGCAGCGTTGAAGCAGGGGGCTATGGC. Its translation is CSVEAGGYG. The full CDR3 protein reads CSVEAGGYGYTF. The chain combines TRBV29-1 with TRBJ1-2; 7 bases map to TRBD1. The sequence runs out 3 residues before the end of the CDR3; the remainder is reconstructed from the germline J gene. Looked up from germline, CDR1 is SQVTM and CDR2 is ANQGSEA. V dropped 1 base and J dropped 4; count of bases not matched to a gene: 0. The CDR3 extends over 12 amino acids.